The 18 T cell receptor beta chains below were found in one sample sequenced in a study of T cell responses to AZD1222 COVID-19 vaccine. TCRdb's table, derived via immunoSEQ multiplex PCR, lists solely in-frame clones and lacks some. The repertoire holds around 110,000 clones, with about 85% as singletons. The specimen comprised peripheral blood, sampled on day 0 of AZD1222 vaccination. These receptor sequences come from an adult in good health.

The rearrangement joins TRBV5-1 to TRBJ2-7, with 7 bases lining up with TRBD1. The CDR3 runs 15 residues. Germline CDR1 reads SGHRS; CDR2 reads YFSETQ. The V gene end was trimmed by 0 bases and the J gene end by 0 bases; junction bases not matched to a gene: 3. The CDR3 DNA follows: TGCGCCAGCAGCTTGGGGTCAGGGGGCTCCTACGAGCAGTACTTC. Residues: CASSLGSGGSYEQYF.

The rearrangement joins TRBV9 to TRBJ1-2, with TRBD1 identical over 8 bases. This CDR3 is built from 15 residues. The V segment lost 4 bases and the J segment 2 bases; nucleotides outside the gene matches: 7. The V gene's germline CDR1 is SGDLS and CDR2 YYNGEE. CDR3: CASSPGQGTNYGYTF. CDR3 in DNA: TGTGCCAGCAGCCCAGGACAGGGTACAAACTATGGCTACACCTTC.

The rearrangement uses TRBV5-8 and TRBJ1-2, with D unclear. Germline CDR1 reads SGHTS; CDR2 reads YDEGEE. The CDR3 extends over 11 amino acids. V was trimmed by 0 bases and J by 7 bases, leaving 4 bases between them. CDR3 DNA sequence: TGTGCCAGCAGCTTGGAGTCTGGCTACACCTTC. Its translation is CASSLESGYTF.

This chain links TRBV9 with TRBJ2-7; TRBD1 agrees at 11 bases. Germline CDR1 and CDR2: SGDLS and YYNGEE. The J segment lost 2 bases and the V segment lost 0 bases, leaving 1 base of the junction unmatched. The CDR3 loop spans 15 amino acids. The CDR3: CASSVEGQGAYEQYF. The CDR3 nucleotides read TGTGCCAGCAGCGTAGAGGGACAGGGGGCCTACGAGCAGTACTTC. The complete variable domain, with remaining parts taken from reference TRBV9 and TRBJ2-7, reads DSGVTQTPKHLITATGQRVTLRCSPRSGDLSVYWYQQSLDQGLQFLIQYYNGEERAKGNILERFSAQQFPDLHSELNLSSLELGDSALYFCASSVEGQGAYEQYFGPGTRLTVT.

This clone has more than one count but fewer than ten. The chain uses TRBV2 and TRBJ2-7; 10 bases map to TRBD1. The CDR3 totals 12 residues. V shed 8 bases and J 3 bases; nucleotides not matched to a gene: 1. Germline CDR1 reads SNHLY; CDR2 reads FYNNEI. This chain's CDR3 is CASRTGGYEQYF. The CDR3 nucleotides are TGTGCCAGCCGGACAGGGGGCTACGAGCAGTACTTC. The variable domain in full, completed from reference TRBV2 and TRBJ2-7, reads EPEVTQTPSHQVTQMGQEVILRCVPISNHLYFYWYRQILGQKVEFLVSFYNNEISEKSEIFDDQFSVERPDGSNFTLKIRSTKLEDSAMYFCASRTGGYEQYFGPGTRLTVT.

The V call is TRBV7-2, the J call TRBJ1-1; D not certain. The V end was cut by 5 bases, the J end by 0 bases, with 10 bases between. The CDR3 is made up of 14 amino acids. Germline V CDR1 and CDR2: SGHTA, FQGNSA. DNA of the CDR3: TGTGCCAGCAGCGCCTCCTTGTTGAACACTGAAGCTTTCTTT. Amino acids: CASSASLLNTEAFF.

The J gene is TRBJ1-2, the V gene TRBV9, with D possibly matching TRBD1 (5 bases). Germline V gives CDR1 SGDLS, CDR2 YYNGEE. CDR3 length: 15 residues. The V and J ends lost 0 bases and 4 bases respectively, with 13 bases between them. CDR3 sequence (DNA): TGTGCCAGCAGCGTAGCGAGGGGTCCTAGCTATGGCTACACCTTC. Residues: CASSVARGPSYGYTF.

The chain uses TRBV6-5 and TRBJ2-5; no clear D. V was trimmed by 6 bases and J by 1 base, leaving 12 bases between them. The V gene's germline CDR1 is MNHEY and CDR2 SVGAGI. The CDR3 runs 14 residues. The CDR3 sequence: CASRVAVTQETQYF. The CDR3 DNA is TGTGCCAGCAGAGTAGCAGTAACCCAAGAGACCCAGTACTTC.

A few counts support this clone. The chain is built from TRBV7-8 and TRBJ2-7, with D possibly being TRBD2 (6 bases). With 3 bases removed from V and 0 bases from J, the gap between germline ends came to 12 bases. Per germline, CDR1 SGHVS and CDR2 FQNEAQ. The CDR3 is 15 amino acids. As DNA, the CDR3 is TGTGCCAGCAGCTTCATGGAGGGCGCCTCCTACGAGCAGTACTTC. Encoded protein: CASSFMEGASYEQYF.

The chain has TRBV11-2 and TRBJ2-1; TRBD1 is a possible D gene (5 bases). The CDR3 is 19 amino acids. V was trimmed by 4 bases and J by 1 base, leaving 23 bases between them. Per the germline V gene, CDR1 is SGHAT and CDR2 is FQNNGV. Here the CDR3 reads CASSSRGIRQPQSYNEQFF. In DNA, the CDR3 is TGTGCCAGCAGCTCAAGGGGTATCCGTCAACCCCAATCCTACAATGAGCAGTTCTTC.

CDR3 protein: CASSLAGRDLRYTF. CDR3 nucleotides: TGTGCCAGCAGCTTAGCTGGGAGAGACCTGCGCTACACCTTC. V is TRBV7-2 and J is TRBJ1-2; D unclear. The CDR3 covers 14 residues. Germline V lookup: CDR1 SGHTA, CDR2 FQGNSA. Deletions cut 0 bases from V and 9 bases from J, with 14 bases between.

CDR3 region: CASRSANFQNTEAFF. CDR3 DNA sequence: TGTGCCAGCCGCTCAGCAAATTTTCAGAACACTGAAGCTTTCTTT. J is TRBJ1-1 and V is TRBV6-5; D unresolved. The length of the CDR3 is 15 residues. V lost 8 bases and J lost 1, with 17 bases in between. The germline V gene encodes CDR1 MNHEY and CDR2 SVGAGI.

CDR3 sequence reads: CASSPGLNTEAFF. DNA for the CDR3: TGTGCCAGCAGTCCCGGACTTAACACTGAAGCTTTCTTT. The chain couples TRBV6-5 to TRBJ1-1; no definite D call. From germline, CDR1 is MNHEY and CDR2 SVGAGI. This CDR3 contains 13 residues. The germline V and J ends were trimmed by 5 bases and 2 bases, with 9 bases remaining between them.

V and J are TRBV4-3 and TRBJ2-2, with 13 bases that match TRBD2. This CDR3 region has 17 residues. J lost 4 bases, V lost 4 bases, and 6 bases had no gene match. Germline values: CDR1 LGHNA, CDR2 YSLEER. CDR3 region: CASSPLLAGGSTGELFF. The CDR3 DNA follows: TGCGCCAGCAGCCCCTTACTAGCGGGAGGGAGCACCGGGGAGCTGTTTTTT.

The chain joins TRBV7-9 to TRBJ1-1, with D possibly being TRBD1 (5 bases). This CDR3 is built from 14 residues. The V gene's germline CDR1 is SEHNR and CDR2 FQNEAQ (reference sequence). V was pared by 3 bases and J by 10 bases, with 18 bases between. This CDR3 is CASSFSGHQGVAFF. The CDR3 coding sequence is TGTGCCAGCAGCTTTTCCGGACATCAAGGAGTAGCTTTCTTT.

This rearrangement joins TRBV18 to TRBJ2-7, with 7 positions matching TRBD1. The germline CDR1 and CDR2 sequences are KGHSH and LQKENI. V shed 2 bases, J shed 2 bases, and the junction held 6 bases outside the gene matches. This CDR3 has 15 residues. CDR3 residues: CASSPAGGQAYEQYF. The CDR3 DNA reads as TGTGCCAGCTCACCAGCCGGCGGACAGGCCTACGAGCAGTACTTC.

This chain connects TRBV28 to TRBJ1-5; D is ambiguous. V lost 4 bases, J lost 4 bases, and 11 bases lay in between. Germline CDR1 MDHEN, CDR2 SYDVKM. The CDR3 loop spans 14 amino acids. DNA of the CDR3: TGTGCCAGCAGTTGGGAAATGGGGAATCAGCCCCAGCATTTT. This sequence encodes CASSWEMGNQPQHF.

V and J are TRBV10-3 and TRBJ2-3, with unresolved D. The germline V gene encodes CDR1 ENHRY and CDR2 SYGVKD. V lost 4 bases, J lost 1 base, and 12 bases lay in between. CDR3 length equals 15 residues. This chain's CDR3 is CAISAPIRGTDTQYF. The CDR3, as DNA: TGTGCCATCAGTGCCCCGATACGGGGCACAGATACGCAGTATTTT.